What follows are 23 T cell receptor beta chains derived from one specimen sequenced in a study of T cells in Graves' hyperthyroidism and ophthalmopathy. There were TCR beta CDR3 regions amplified from RNA transcripts. Initially, a first-round RT-PCR of the TCR CDR3 employed the HTBI primer set. In TCRdb, the multiplex PCR reads were re-called with MiXCR into one record per CDR3 protein. Altogether roughly 350,000 distinct CDR3 sequences are present, approximately 15% being singletons, with the ten largest covering approximately 23%. The sequenced material came from blood. Every receptor here comes from a woman aged 25-40 years with Graves' hyperthyroidism.

This clonotype came up many times. The chain joins TRBV10-3 to TRBJ2-3; 7 bases are shared with TRBD2. Germline-derived CDR1 and CDR2 are ENHRY and SYGVKD. CDR3 length: 13 residues. V gave up 3 bases and J gave up 4 bases; unmatched junction bases: 1. This CDR3 reads CAISDRGADTQYF. CDR3 coding DNA: TGTGCCATCAGTGATCGGGGGGCAGATACGCAGTATTTT.

V and J are TRBV20-1 and TRBJ2-7; D is perhaps TRBD2 (5 bases). Germline assignment: CDR1 DFQATT and CDR2 SNEGSKA (reference sequence). CDR3 length: 15 residues. The V and J ends lost 0 bases and 2 bases respectively, with 14 bases between them. This CDR3 is CSARDPASGTYEQYF. The DNA for the CDR3 is TGCAGTGCTAGAGATCCGGCGTCGGGAACCTACGAGCAGTACTTC.

In the case of this clonotype: A much larger clone differs from this one at a single base, so this may be a read error. The gene calls are TRBV28 and TRBJ1-4; no definite D call. V was cut by 6 bases and J by 10 bases, with 12 bases left in between. This CDR3 has 12 residues. Germline V gene sequence: CDR1 MDHEN, CDR2 SYDVKM. The CDR3 DNA is TGTGCCAGCAGCGTAAGTCGGGGAAAACTGTTTTTT. The encoded protein is CASSVSRGKLFF.

The rearrangement uses TRBV4-2 and TRBJ2-7; perhaps TRBD1 as D (6 bases). Germline V lookup: CDR1 LGHNA, CDR2 YNFKEQ. Between the trimmed V and J ends, which lost 2 bases and 3 bases, there was a span of 11 bases. CDR3 size: 14 residues. This CDR3 reads CASSQSGQSYEQYF. CDR3 bases: TGTGCCAGCAGCCAATCAGGACAGAGCTACGAGCAGTACTTC.

The chain employs TRBV12-3 or TRBV12-4 and TRBJ2-7; perhaps D is TRBD1 or TRBD2 (5 bases each). V shed 6 bases and J shed 0 bases, with 12 bases lying between them. CDR3 length: 14 residues. CDR3 protein: CASRPGRGSYEQYF. The CDR3 coding sequence is TGTGCCAGCAGACCGGGACGGGGCTCCTACGAGCAGTACTTC.

The chain joins TRBV19 to TRBJ2-1; D is unclear. This CDR3 has 15 residues. Germline V gene data show CDR1 as LNHDA and CDR2 as SQIVND (reference sequence). Trimming removed 5 bases at V and 6 bases at J, with 17 bases between. DNA of the CDR3: TGTGCCAGTAGTGCGGACCCGGTTCCTATCAATGAGCAGTTCTTC. Its translation is CASSADPVPINEQFF.

This chain connects TRBV6-1 to TRBJ1-1; D is uncertain. Germline assignment: CDR1 MNHNS and CDR2 SASEGT. There are 16 residues in the CDR3. V was trimmed by 6 bases and J by 4 bases, leaving 21 bases between them. CDR3 amino acids: CASSEGPGPWGTEAFF. Here the CDR3 DNA reads TGTGCCAGCAGCGAGGGCCCTGGCCCCTGGGGCACTGAAGCTTTCTTT.

This clonotype was observed a handful of times. This chain links TRBV3-1 with TRBJ2-1, with no clear D. The length of the CDR3 is 13 residues. V lost 3 bases and J 8 bases, leaving 11 bases between the germline ends. Germline V lookup: CDR1 LGHDT, CDR2 YNNKEL (reference sequence). The CDR3 region is CASSHGSPHEQFF. CDR3 sequence (DNA): TGTGCCAGCAGCCATGGTTCCCCACATGAGCAGTTCTTC.

This clonotype was observed a few times. V is TRBV20-1 and J is TRBJ2-5; D perhaps matches TRBD2 (5 bases). CDR3 length equals 15 residues. Germline loops: CDR1 DFQATT, CDR2 SNEGSKA (reference sequence). V dropped 5 bases and J dropped 2 bases, with 18 bases sitting between them. The CDR3 sequence is CSAPEVGRSQETQYF. CDR3 nucleotide sequence: TGCAGTGCTCCGGAGGTGGGCAGATCACAAGAGACCCAGTACTTC.

There are many counts of this clonotype. The chain uses TRBV11-2 and TRBJ2-5; either TRBD1 or TRBD2 may supply D (5 bases each). Trimming pared 4 bases from V and 7 bases from J, leaving 13 bases between. Germline V CDR1 and CDR2: SGHAT, FQNNGV. The CDR3 is 13 residues long. The CDR3 DNA reads TGTGCCAGCAGCTGGGACGCGCTGGGGACCCAGTACTTC. It specifies CASSWDALGTQYF.

This clonotype was detected ten times or more. The DNA for the CDR3 is TGTGCCAGCAGACCGACGGAAGGGGGCATCGAGCAGTACTTC. Translated, it gives CASRPTEGGIEQYF. The chain links TRBV12-3 or TRBV12-4 to TRBJ2-7; 7 bases fit TRBD1. Trimming at V came to 6 bases and at J to 6 bases, leaving 11 bases not matched to a gene. This CDR3 is 14 amino acids long.

This clonotype was found many times. The gene calls are TRBV2 and TRBJ2-5; either TRBD1 or TRBD2 may supply D (5 bases each). The CDR3 covers 14 residues. The ends were cut back, 4 bases at V and 1 base at J, with 10 bases in the middle. From germline, CDR1 is SNHLY and CDR2 FYNNEI. CDR3 nucleotide sequence: TGTGCCAGCAGTGCCGGGGCAGGCCAAGAGACCCAGTACTTC. It encodes CASSAGAGQETQYF.

V and J are TRBV12-3 or TRBV12-4 and TRBJ2-5; D remains unclear. V was shortened by 8 bases and J by 7 bases, with 11 bases between the two germline ends. This CDR3 region has 11 residues. The CDR3 DNA reads as TGTGCCAGCGGCCAGACTGGGACCCAGTACTTC. Encoded protein: CASGQTGTQYF.

This clonotype was found a few times. The rearrangement joins TRBV6-5 to TRBJ2-1; TRBD2 agrees at 8 bases. There are 17 residues in the CDR3. The V segment lost 3 bases and the J segment 9 bases; nucleotides outside the gene matches: 16. Germline V lookup: CDR1 MNHEY, CDR2 SVGAGI. CDR3 loop: CASSYRGRSGRTVEQFF. CDR3 DNA: TGTGCCAGCAGTTATCGAGGGCGGAGCGGGAGAACGGTTGAGCAGTTCTTC.

There are a few counts of this clonotype. The chain employs TRBV12-3 or TRBV12-4 and TRBJ1-3; D ambiguous. V gave up 2 bases and J gave up 1 base, with 6 bases separating them. The CDR3 runs 14 residues. The CDR3 sequence is CASSLWESGNTIYF. The CDR3 region has the DNA TGTGCCAGCAGTTTATGGGAATCTGGAAACACCATATATTTT.

This clonotype has more than one count but fewer than ten. The chain uses TRBV18 and TRBJ2-5; D unclear. This CDR3 contains 14 residues. The germline V and J ends were trimmed by 3 bases and 4 bases, with 12 bases remaining between them. Germline V gives CDR1 KGHSH, CDR2 LQKENI. In nucleotides, the CDR3 is TGTGCCAGCTCACCGGCCGGTATGGGAGAGACCCAGTACTTC. Amino acids: CASSPAGMGETQYF.

This clonotype came up many times. The chain links TRBV12-3 or TRBV12-4 to TRBJ1-1; weak D call: TRBD1 (6 bases). With 4 bases removed from V and 5 bases from J, the gap between germline ends came to 17 bases. The CDR3 covers 15 residues. The CDR3 loop is CASSSPGQGVTEAFF. The CDR3, as DNA: TGTGCCAGCAGTTCCCCGGGACAAGGGGTTACTGAAGCTTTCTTT.

The rearrangement joins TRBV11-1 to TRBJ2-3; 16 bases agree with TRBD2. From germline, CDR1 is SGHAT and CDR2 FQDESV (reference sequence). The CDR3 has 17 residues. V was pared by 6 bases and J by 4 bases, with 7 bases of the junction left unmatched. This chain's CDR3 is CASRPGTSGRAADTQYF. The CDR3 DNA sequence: TGTGCCAGCAGGCCCGGGACTAGCGGGAGGGCCGCAGATACGCAGTATTTT. Full variable domain (outside the CDR3, taken from reference TRBV11-1 and TRBJ2-3): EAEVAQSPRYKITEKSQAVAFWCDPISGHATLYWYRQILGQGPELLVQFQDESVVDDSQLPKDRFSAERLKGVDSTLKIQPAELGDSAMYLCASRPGTSGRAADTQYFGPGTRLTVL.

Concerning this clonotype: A much larger clone differs by one base, so this may be a read error. V gene TRBV6-2 or TRBV6-3 combines with J gene TRBJ2-1, with unresolved D. Germline V gives CDR1 MNHEY, CDR2 SVGEGT. V lost 7 bases, J lost 6 bases, and 16 bases lay in between. The CDR3 is 14 amino acids. This CDR3 is CASILRWGCNEQFF. CDR3 bases: TGTGCCAGCATTTTGCGTTGGGGTTGCAATGAGCAGTTCTTC.

Ten or more counts support this clonotype. This chain links TRBV20-1 with TRBJ2-5; perhaps TRBD1 as D (7 bases). The germline gives CDR1 DFQATT, CDR2 SNEGSKA (reference sequence). The CDR3 runs to 15 residues. With 0 bases removed from V and 7 bases from J, the gap between germline ends came to 18 bases. The CDR3 protein is CSAREGGRGEGTQYF. CDR3 sequence (DNA): TGCAGTGCTAGAGAAGGTGGCAGGGGGGAAGGGACCCAGTACTTC.

Here the CDR3 reads CASSQYRDRYYEQYF. Here the CDR3 DNA reads TGCGCCAGCAGCCAGTACCGGGACAGATACTACGAGCAGTACTTC. This chain uses TRBV4-3 with TRBJ2-7; 7 bases agree with TRBD1. Unmatched junction bases numbered 8, after V lost 3 bases and J lost 3 bases. CDR3 length equals 15 residues. Germline CDR1 and CDR2: LGHNA and YSLEER.

This clonotype has at least ten counts. The V gene is TRBV7-2, the J gene TRBJ2-7, with D maybe TRBD1 (6 bases). Germline V lookup: CDR1 SGHTA, CDR2 FQGNSA. CDR3 size: 13 residues. Trimming left V 5 bases short and J 2 bases short, with 10 bases between. The CDR3 loop reads CASSPRTAYEQYF. The CDR3 DNA sequence: TGTGCCAGCAGCCCCCGGACAGCCTACGAGCAGTACTTC.

This clonotype was seen only once. A much bigger clone sits one base away, suggesting this may be a read error. The chain uses TRBV20-1 and TRBJ2-2; TRBD2 agrees at 11 bases. After removal of 5 bases from V and 9 bases from J, the junction contained 11 bases not matched to a gene. Germline CDR1 is DFQATT and CDR2 is SNEGSKA (reference sequence). The CDR3 has 15 amino acids. This chain's CDR3 is CSAPGIAGGTWELFF. CDR3 sequence (DNA): TGCAGTGCTCCCGGGATAGCGGGAGGGACCTGGGAGCTGTTTTTT.